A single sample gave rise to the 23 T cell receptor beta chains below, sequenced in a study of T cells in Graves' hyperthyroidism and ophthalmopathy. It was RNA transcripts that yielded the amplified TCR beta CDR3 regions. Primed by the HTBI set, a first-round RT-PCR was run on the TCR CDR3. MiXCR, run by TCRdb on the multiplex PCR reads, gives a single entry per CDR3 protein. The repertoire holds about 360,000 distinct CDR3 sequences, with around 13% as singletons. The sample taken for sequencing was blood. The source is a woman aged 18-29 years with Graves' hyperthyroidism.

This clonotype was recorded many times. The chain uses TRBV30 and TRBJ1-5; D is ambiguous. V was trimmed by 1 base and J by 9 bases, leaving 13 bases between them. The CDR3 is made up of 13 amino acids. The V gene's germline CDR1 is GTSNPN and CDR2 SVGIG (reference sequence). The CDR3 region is CAWSESPPGPQHF. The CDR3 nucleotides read TGTGCCTGGAGTGAGAGCCCGCCAGGGCCCCAGCATTTT.

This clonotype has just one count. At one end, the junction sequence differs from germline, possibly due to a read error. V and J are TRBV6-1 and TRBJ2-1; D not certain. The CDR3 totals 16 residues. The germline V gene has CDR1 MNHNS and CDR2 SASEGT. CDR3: CASSESRQRSYNEQLF. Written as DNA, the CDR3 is TGTGCCAGCAGTGAAAGTCGGCAGCGTTCCTACAATGAGCAGCTCTTC.

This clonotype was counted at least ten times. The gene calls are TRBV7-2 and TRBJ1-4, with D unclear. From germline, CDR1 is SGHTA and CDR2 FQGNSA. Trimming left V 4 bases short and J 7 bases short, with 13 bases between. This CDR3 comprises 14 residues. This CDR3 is CASSSRTGSEKLFF. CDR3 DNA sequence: TGTGCCAGCAGCTCTAGGACCGGGAGTGAAAAACTGTTTTTT.

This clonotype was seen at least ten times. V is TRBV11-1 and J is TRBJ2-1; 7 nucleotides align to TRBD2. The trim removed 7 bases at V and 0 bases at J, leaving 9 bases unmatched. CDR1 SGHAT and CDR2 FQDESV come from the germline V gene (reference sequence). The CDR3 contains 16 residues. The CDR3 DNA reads TGTGCCAGCACCGGGTACGGGGGGAGCTCCTACAATGAGCAGTTCTTC. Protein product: CASTGYGGSSYNEQFF.

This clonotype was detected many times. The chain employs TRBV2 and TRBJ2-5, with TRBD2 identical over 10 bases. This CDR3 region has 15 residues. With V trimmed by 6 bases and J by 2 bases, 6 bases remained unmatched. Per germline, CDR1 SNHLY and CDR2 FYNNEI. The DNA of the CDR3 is TGTGCCAGCAGGCAAACTAGCGGGATACAAGAGACCCAGTACTTC. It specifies CASRQTSGIQETQYF.

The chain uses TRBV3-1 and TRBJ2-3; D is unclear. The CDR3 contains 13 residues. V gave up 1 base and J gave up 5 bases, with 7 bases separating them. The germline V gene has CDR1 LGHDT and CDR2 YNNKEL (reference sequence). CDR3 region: CASSQGQIDTQYF. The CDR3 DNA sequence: TGTGCCAGCAGCCAAGGCCAGATAGATACGCAGTATTTT.

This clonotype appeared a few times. In nucleotides, the CDR3 is TGTGCCAGCAGTTTAGAACAGGGGGGGGGAGATACGCAGTATTTT. Amino acid sequence: CASSLEQGGGDTQYF. The chain employs TRBV12-3 or TRBV12-4 and TRBJ2-3, with TRBD1 as a possible D gene (8 bases). Trimming stripped 1 base from V and 5 bases from J, with 13 bases between. The CDR3 has 15 amino acids.

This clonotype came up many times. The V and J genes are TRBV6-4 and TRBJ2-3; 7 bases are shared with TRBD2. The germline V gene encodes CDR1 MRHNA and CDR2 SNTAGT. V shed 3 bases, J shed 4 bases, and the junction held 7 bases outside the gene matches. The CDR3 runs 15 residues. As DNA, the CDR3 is TGTGCCAGCAGTGAGGGCGGGAGACCCTCAGATACGCAGTATTTT. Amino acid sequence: CASSEGGRPSDTQYF.

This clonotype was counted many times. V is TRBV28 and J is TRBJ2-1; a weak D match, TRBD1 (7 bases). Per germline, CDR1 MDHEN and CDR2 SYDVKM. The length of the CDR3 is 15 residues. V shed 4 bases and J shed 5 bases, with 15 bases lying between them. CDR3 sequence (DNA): TGTGCCAGCAGTTCCCACAGGGGAGGAGACAATGAGCAGTTCTTC. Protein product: CASSSHRGGDNEQFF.

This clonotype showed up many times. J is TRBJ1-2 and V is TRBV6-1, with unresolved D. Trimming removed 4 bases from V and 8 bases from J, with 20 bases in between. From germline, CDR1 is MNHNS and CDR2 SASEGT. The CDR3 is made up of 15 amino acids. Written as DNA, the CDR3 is TGTGCCAGCAGTGTTCTACAAACCCCTAGTGGCGGCTACACCTTC. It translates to CASSVLQTPSGGYTF.

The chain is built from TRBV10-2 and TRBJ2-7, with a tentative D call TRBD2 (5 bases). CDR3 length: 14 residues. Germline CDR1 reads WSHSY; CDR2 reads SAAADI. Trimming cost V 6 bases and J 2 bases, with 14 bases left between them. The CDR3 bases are TGCGCCAGCAGCGATACGGGATTCGCCTACGAGCAGTACTTC. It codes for CASSDTGFAYEQYF.

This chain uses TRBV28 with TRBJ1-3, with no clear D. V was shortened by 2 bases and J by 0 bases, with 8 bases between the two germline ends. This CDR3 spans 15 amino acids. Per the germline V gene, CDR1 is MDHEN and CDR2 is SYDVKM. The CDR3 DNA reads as TGTGCCAGCAGTTTAAGCCGGTCCTCTGGAAACACCATATATTTT. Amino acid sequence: CASSLSRSSGNTIYF.

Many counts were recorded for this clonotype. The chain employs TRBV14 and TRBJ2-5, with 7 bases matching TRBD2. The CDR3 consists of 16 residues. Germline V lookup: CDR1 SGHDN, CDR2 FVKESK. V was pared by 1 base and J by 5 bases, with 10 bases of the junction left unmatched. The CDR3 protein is CASSQGLAAPQETQYF. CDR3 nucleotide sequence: TGTGCCAGCAGCCAAGGGCTAGCGGCCCCACAGGAGACCCAGTACTTC.

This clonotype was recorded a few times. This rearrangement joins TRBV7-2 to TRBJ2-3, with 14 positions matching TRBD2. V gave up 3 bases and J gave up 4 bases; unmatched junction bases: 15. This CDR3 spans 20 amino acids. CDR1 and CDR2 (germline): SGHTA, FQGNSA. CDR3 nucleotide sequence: TGTGCCAGCAGCTTCGCCCCGGGACTAGCGGGAGAACCTACTTCAGATACGCAGTATTTT. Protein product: CASSFAPGLAGEPTSDTQYF.

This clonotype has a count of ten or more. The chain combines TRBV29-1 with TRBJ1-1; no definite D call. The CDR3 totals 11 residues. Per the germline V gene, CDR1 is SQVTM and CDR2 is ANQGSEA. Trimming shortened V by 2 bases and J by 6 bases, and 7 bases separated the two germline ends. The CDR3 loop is CSVEQWAEAFF. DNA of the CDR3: TGCAGCGTTGAACAGTGGGCTGAAGCTTTCTTT.

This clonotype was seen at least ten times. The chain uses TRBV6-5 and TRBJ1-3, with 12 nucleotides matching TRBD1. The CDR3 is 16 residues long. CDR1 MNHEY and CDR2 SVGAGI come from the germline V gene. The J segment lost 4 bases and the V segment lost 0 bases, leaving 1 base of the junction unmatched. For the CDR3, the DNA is TGTGCCAGCAGTTACTCGGGACAGGGGGCCGGAAACACCATATATTTT. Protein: CASSYSGQGAGNTIYF.

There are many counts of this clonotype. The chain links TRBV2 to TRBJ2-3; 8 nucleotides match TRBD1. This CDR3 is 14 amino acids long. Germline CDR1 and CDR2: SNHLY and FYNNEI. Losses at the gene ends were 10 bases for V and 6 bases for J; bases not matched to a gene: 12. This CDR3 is CANQPGQVTDTQYF. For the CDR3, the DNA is TGTGCCAATCAACCGGGACAGGTCACGGATACGCAGTATTTT.

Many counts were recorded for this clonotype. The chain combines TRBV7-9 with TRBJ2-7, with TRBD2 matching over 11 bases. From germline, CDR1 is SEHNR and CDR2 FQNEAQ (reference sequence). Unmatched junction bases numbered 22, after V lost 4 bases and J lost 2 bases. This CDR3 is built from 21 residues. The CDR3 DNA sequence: TGTGCCAGCAGCTCAAGGTCTCTAGCGGGAGGCCAGCGCGGATGGGCCTACGAGCAGTACTTC. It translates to CASSSRSLAGGQRGWAYEQYF.

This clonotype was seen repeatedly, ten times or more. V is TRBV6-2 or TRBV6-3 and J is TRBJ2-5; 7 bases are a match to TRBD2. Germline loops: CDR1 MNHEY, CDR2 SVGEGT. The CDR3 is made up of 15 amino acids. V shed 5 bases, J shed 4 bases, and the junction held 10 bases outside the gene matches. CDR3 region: CASSPLSSGAETQYF. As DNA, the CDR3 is TGTGCCAGCAGTCCCCTCAGCAGCGGGGCAGAGACCCAGTACTTC.

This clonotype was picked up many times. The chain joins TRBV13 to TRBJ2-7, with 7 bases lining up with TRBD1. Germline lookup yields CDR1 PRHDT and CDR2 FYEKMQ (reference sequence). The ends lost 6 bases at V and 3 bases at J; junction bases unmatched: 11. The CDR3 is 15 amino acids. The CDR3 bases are TGTGCCAGCAGTGCTACAGGGGACCTCCTCTACGAGCAGTACTTC. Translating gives CASSATGDLLYEQYF. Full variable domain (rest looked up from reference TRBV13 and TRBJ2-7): AAGVIQSPRHLIKEKRETATLKCYPIPRHDTVYWYQQGPGQDPQFLISFYEKMQSDKGSIPDRFSAQQFSDYHSELNMSSLELGDSALYFCASSATGDLLYEQYFGPGTRLTVT.

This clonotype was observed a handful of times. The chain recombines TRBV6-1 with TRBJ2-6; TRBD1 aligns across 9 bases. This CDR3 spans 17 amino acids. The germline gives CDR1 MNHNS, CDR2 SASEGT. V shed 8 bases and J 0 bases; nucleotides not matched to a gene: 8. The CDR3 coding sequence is TGTGCCAGCTACTGGGACAGGGCCCCCTCTGGGGCCAACGTCCTGACTTTC. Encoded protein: CASYWDRAPSGANVLTF.

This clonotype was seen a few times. CDR3 DNA sequence: TGTGCCAGCAGCCAAGGGGACAGAATCTCTGGGGCCAACGTCCTGACTTTC. It specifies CASSQGDRISGANVLTF. V and J are TRBV3-1 and TRBJ2-6; 7 positions agree with TRBD1. The CDR3 totals 17 residues. Germline V gene sequence: CDR1 LGHDT, CDR2 YNNKEL (reference sequence). Trimming cost V 1 base and J 0 bases; bases outside gene matches: 3.

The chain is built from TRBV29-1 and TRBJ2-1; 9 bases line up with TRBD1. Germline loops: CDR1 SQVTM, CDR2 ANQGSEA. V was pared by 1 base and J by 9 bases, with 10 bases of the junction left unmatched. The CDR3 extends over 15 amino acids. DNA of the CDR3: TGCAGCGTTGAAGGCCGAGGGGACAGGGTGGGTGAGCAGTTCTTC. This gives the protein CSVEGRGDRVGEQFF.